The 19 T cell receptor beta chains below all came from one sample that was sequenced in a study of cytomegalovirus exposure and HLA in healthy donors. With 60 Vbeta and 13 Jbeta primers, the PCR was carried out. This table comes from immunoSEQ multiplex PCR, and its TCRdb copy is limited to in-frame clones, with some not included. Of about 130,000 clones in the sample, about 80% were seen once. Specimen: PBMCs. Receptors were obtained from a woman aged 40 to 55 in good health and CMV-seronegative.

The chain recombines TRBV5-4 with TRBJ2-5, with TRBD2 as a possible D gene (6 bases). V was shortened by 0 bases and J by 5 bases, with 11 bases between the two germline ends. Germline V CDR1 and CDR2: SGHNT, YYREEE (reference sequence). The CDR3 extends over 14 amino acids. The CDR3 sequence is CASSLAGEEETQYF. CDR3 DNA sequence: TGTGCCAGCAGCTTGGCTGGGGAGGAGGAGACCCAGTACTTC.

CDR3 residues: CASSPHRDSERYQYF. Written as DNA, the CDR3 is TGTGCCAGCAGTCCGCACCGGGACAGCGAACGATACCAGTACTTC. V gene TRBV27 combines with J gene TRBJ2-7; TRBD1 matches 7 bases. V shed 5 bases, J shed 10 bases, and the junction held 17 bases outside the gene matches. CDR3 length: 15 amino acids. The germline V gene has CDR1 MNHEY and CDR2 SMNVEV (reference sequence).

V and J are TRBV6-1 and TRBJ1-5; D unclear. In germline, CDR1 is MNHNS, CDR2 SASEGT. V gave up 2 bases and J gave up 5 bases, with 22 bases separating them. The CDR3 runs to 18 residues. CDR3 in DNA: TGTGCCAGCAGTGAATTGCCCACAGCCGCTTTTCGTCATCAGCCCCAGCATTTT. Protein: CASSELPTAAFRHQPQHF.

The V call is TRBV7-9, the J call TRBJ2-1; 11 bases map to TRBD1. Germline V CDR1 and CDR2: SEHNR, FQNEAQ (reference sequence). The V gene end was trimmed by 6 bases and the J gene end by 7 bases; junction bases not matched to a gene: 8. This CDR3 contains 15 residues. Here the CDR3 reads CASREGQGGPNEQFF. The CDR3, as DNA: TGTGCCAGCAGAGAGGGACAGGGGGGCCCGAATGAGCAGTTCTTC.

The rearrangement joins TRBV5-1 to TRBJ2-1; TRBD1 matches 10 bases. Trimming at V came to 4 bases and at J to 2 bases, leaving 3 bases not matched to a gene. Germline CDR1 SGHRS, CDR2 YFSETQ. This CDR3 region has 15 residues. This CDR3 reads CASSLGQGAYNEQFF. The CDR3 DNA reads as TGCGCCAGCAGCCTAGGACAGGGGGCCTACAATGAGCAGTTCTTC. The full variable domain, rest sourced from reference TRBV5-1 and TRBJ2-1, is KAGVTQTPRYLIKTRGQQVTLSCSPISGHRSVSWYQQTPGQGLQFLFEYFSETQRNKGNFPGRFSGRQFSNSRSEMNVSTLELGDSALYLCASSLGQGAYNEQFFGPGTRLTVL.

CDR3 bases: TGTGCCAGCAGCCCGAGACTAGCGGGAGCCTACGAGCAGTACTTC. As protein: CASSPRLAGAYEQYF. This chain uses TRBV4-2 with TRBJ2-7; 12 bases align to TRBD2. From germline, CDR1 is LGHNA and CDR2 YNFKEQ. J was trimmed by 2 bases and V by 4 bases; bases with no gene match: 3. This CDR3 spans 15 amino acids.

CDR3 residues: CASSLESLAGGYNEQFF. In nucleotides, the CDR3 is TGTGCCAGCAGCTTAGAGTCTCTAGCGGGGGGATACAATGAGCAGTTCTTC. This chain uses TRBV11-2 with TRBJ2-1; the match to TRBD2 covers 11 bases. Germline V gene data show CDR1 as SGHAT and CDR2 as FQNNGV. The CDR3 has 17 residues. J gave up 4 bases and V 0 bases, and 5 bases lay outside the gene matches.

The chain is built from TRBV29-1 and TRBJ2-2; D is possibly TRBD1 (6 bases). Germline V CDR1 and CDR2: SQVTM, ANQGSEA. The V gene lost 8 bases and the J gene lost 4 bases, with 14 bases spanning the gap. CDR3 length: 13 amino acids. The CDR3 nucleotides are TGCAGCACCAGGGGCCGGGGCACCGGGGAGCTGTTTTTT. It translates to CSTRGRGTGELFF.

A few counts support this clone. CDR3 nucleotides: TGTGCCAGCAGCAAAGTAGACAGGGGTAATCAGCCCCAGCATTTT. It encodes CASSKVDRGNQPQHF. The chain uses TRBV21-1 and TRBJ1-5; TRBD1 was called by the table and not checked on the DNA. TRBV21-1 constitutes a pseudogene. The CDR3 runs 15 residues.

This clone came up many times. The genes are TRBV10-2 and TRBJ1-1; D call uncertain. The CDR3 is made up of 13 amino acids. Germline V gene sequence: CDR1 WSHSY, CDR2 SAAADI. V dropped 3 bases and J dropped 5 bases, with 10 bases sitting between them. The CDR3 sequence: CASSDEESTEAFF. Written as DNA, the CDR3 is TGCGCCAGCAGTGATGAAGAGAGTACTGAAGCTTTCTTT.

This clone was seen more than once but under ten times. This chain joins TRBV18 and TRBJ2-6; possible D gene TRBD2, 5 bases. The CDR3 consists of 16 residues. V gave up 3 bases and J gave up 0 bases, with 9 bases separating them. The germline CDR1 and CDR2 sequences are KGHSH and LQKENI. The CDR3: CASSPRGSSGANVLTF. As DNA, the CDR3 is TGTGCCAGCTCACCCCGGGGTAGCTCTGGGGCCAACGTCCTGACTTTC.

The rearrangement joins TRBV4-1 to TRBJ2-2; perhaps TRBD2 as D (6 bases). The CDR3 loop spans 16 amino acids. Trimming left V 0 bases short and J 6 bases short, with 14 bases between. CDR1 and CDR2 from the germline V gene are MGHRA and YSYEKL. CDR3 nucleotide sequence: TGCGCCAGCAGCCAAGATGGGGGGTTGGGGCCCGGGGAGCTGTTTTTT. Its protein is CASSQDGGLGPGELFF.

The chain uses TRBV4-3 and TRBJ1-1; 8 nucleotides agree with TRBD1. V lost 4 bases and J lost 8; bases outside the gene matches: 15. The CDR3 runs 16 residues. Germline V gives CDR1 LGHNA, CDR2 YSLEER. CDR3 nucleotide sequence: TGCGCCAGCAGCCTCAAGTTACAGGGGGTCTTGGGGGAAGCTTTCTTT. Its protein product is CASSLKLQGVLGEAFF.

This clone turned up a few times. J is TRBJ1-5 and V is TRBV7-2, with a possible D match to TRBD1 (5 bases). The CDR3 sequence is 13 residues long. V lost 5 bases and J lost 6, with 11 bases in between. The germline CDR1 and CDR2 sequences are SGHTA and FQGNSA. The CDR3 sequence is CASSPDGGQPQHF. The CDR3 DNA sequence: TGTGCCAGCAGCCCAGACGGGGGTCAGCCCCAGCATTTT.

The chain employs TRBV6-6 and TRBJ1-6; possible D gene TRBD1, 6 bases. This CDR3 spans 14 amino acids. Germline values: CDR1 MNHNY, CDR2 SVGAGI (reference sequence). V dropped 0 bases and J dropped 8 bases, with 8 bases sitting between them. The CDR3 spells CASSYSRQDSPLHF. The DNA for the CDR3 is TGTGCCAGCAGTTACTCCAGACAGGATTCACCCCTCCACTTT.

This clone has only one observation. Here the CDR3 reads CSVARGHSGTDTQYF. The DNA of the CDR3 is TGCAGCGTGGCTCGGGGACACTCGGGCACAGATACGCAGTATTTT. The chain uses TRBV29-1 and TRBJ2-3; weak D call: TRBD1 (6 bases). The CDR3 is 15 amino acids. V was cut by 6 bases and J by 1 base, with 17 bases left in between. Per the germline V gene, CDR1 is SQVTM and CDR2 is ANQGSEA.

Only a few counts were recorded for this clone. The V call is TRBV4-3, the J call TRBJ2-1; perhaps TRBD2 as D (6 bases). Germline CDR1 is LGHNA and CDR2 is YSLEER. This CDR3 contains 15 residues. V gave up 1 base and J gave up 5 bases, with 12 bases separating them. The CDR3 sequence is CASSQGRGPDNEQFF. CDR3 DNA: TGCGCCAGCAGCCAAGGGAGGGGCCCAGACAATGAGCAGTTCTTC.

The V gene is TRBV7-9, the J gene TRBJ1-5, with D perhaps TRBD1 (6 bases). V was clipped by 5 bases and J by 4 bases, with 12 bases between them. The germline V gene has CDR1 SEHNR and CDR2 FQNEAQ (reference sequence). The CDR3 is made up of 14 amino acids. CDR3 sequence reads: CASSPRGANQPQHF. The CDR3 DNA reads as TGTGCCAGCAGCCCTCGGGGGGCGAATCAGCCCCAGCATTTT.

V is TRBV28 and J is TRBJ2-7, with 11 bases fitting TRBD1. CDR1 MDHEN and CDR2 SYDVKM come from the germline V gene. The CDR3 has 13 residues. V lost 6 bases to trimming and J lost 6 bases; unmatched junction nucleotides: 4. The CDR3 DNA is TGTGCCAGCAGATCCGGGACAGGGGGCGAGCAGTACTTC. Its protein is CASRSGTGGEQYF.